This record concerns one TCR beta chain sequence. The antigen remains undetermined. The repertoire was sequenced with immunoSEQ multiplex PCR; TCRdb's copy has only in-frame clones and lacks some. This sample has 26,000 or so clones, with 80% found just once. This specimen belongs to a study of neoadjuvant nivolumab and ipilimumab in lung cancer. Findings and limits, study-wide: Pathologic regression was not significantly tied to TCR clonality. Resected-tumor TCR richness correlated positively with pretherapy blood richness. Compared with tumor-adjacent uninvolved lung, resected tumors showed greater richness and clonality.

This CDR3 comprises 17 residues. V was trimmed by 0 bases and J by 0 bases, leaving 11 bases between them. This sequence was found in an adult with non-small cell lung cancer. The chain joins TRBV23-1 to TRBJ2-2, with a weak D call TRBD1 (6 bases). TRBV23-1 is noted as an ORF with a role that remains uncertain. The sample here was peripheral blood, taken before neoadjuvant nivolumab, alone or with ipilimumab. DNA for the CDR3: TGCGCCAGCAGTCAATCGGCGGCAGGGGCGAACACCGGGGAGCTGTTTTTT. Residues: CASSQSAAGANTGELFF.